A single sample gave rise to the 29 T cell receptor beta chains below, sequenced in a study of Ad26.COV2.S vaccination and SARS-CoV-2 variants. The treatment: about 20 received Ad26.COV2.S at low or high dose, single or two shots; about 5 received placebo; per-sample allocation not given. Day 63 after the first vaccine or placebo injection was the time point for sampling. Sequenced by immunoSEQ multiplex PCR; TCRdb stores in-frame clones only, minus some. The table includes fewer than 800,000 clones, 70% to 90% detected once. The sample here was peripheral blood, taken in a trial of Ad26.COV2.S vaccine versus placebo. The receptors were gathered from a person aged 18-65 years who received the Ad26.COV2.S COVID-19 vaccine or a placebo.

J is TRBJ1-2 and V is TRBV6-5; 7 bases map to TRBD1. V shed 6 bases, J shed 12 bases, and the junction held 16 bases outside the gene matches. This CDR3 is built from 14 residues. CDR1 is MNHEY and CDR2 is SVGAGI in the germline V gene. The CDR3 coding sequence is TGTGCCAGCAGCCACACAGGGGAGGTACCTTTGGACACCTTC. This translates into CASSHTGEVPLDTF.

V gene TRBV19 combines with J gene TRBJ2-2; a weak D match, TRBD2 (5 bases). V was shortened by 4 bases and J by 11 bases, with 17 bases between the two germline ends. Looked up from germline, CDR1 is LNHDA and CDR2 is SQIVND (reference sequence). The CDR3 has 14 amino acids. CDR3 coding DNA: TGTGCCAGTAGTACCGCACGGGGTCCCCGAGAGCTGTTTTTT. Amino acids: CASSTARGPRELFF.

The chain links TRBV5-4 to TRBJ2-5; D is undetermined. This CDR3 is built from 11 residues. V was clipped by 4 bases and J by 8 bases, with 9 bases between them. The V gene's germline CDR1 is SGHNT and CDR2 YYREEE (reference sequence). This chain's CDR3 is CASSRGYTQYF. The CDR3 DNA is TGTGCCAGCAGCCGAGGATATACCCAGTACTTC.

This clone was detected once. V is TRBV5-8 and J is TRBJ2-7; TRBD1 is a possible D gene (7 bases). The CDR3 extends over 14 amino acids. Germline V gene data show CDR1 as SGHTS and CDR2 as YDEGEE. V lost 1 base to trimming and J lost 2 bases, with 10 bases between them. CDR3 loop: CASSLSRGAYEQYF. CDR3 bases: TGTGCCAGCAGCTTGAGCAGGGGGGCCTACGAGCAGTACTTC.

In DNA form, the CDR3 reads TGTGCCAGCAGTAACAGGGACAGCTCGGAGGTTGATGAGCAGTTCTTC. Protein product: CASSNRDSSEVDEQFF. The V call is TRBV6-2 or TRBV6-3, the J call TRBJ2-1, with 7 bases matching TRBD1. Germline CDR1 is MNHEY and CDR2 is SVGEGT. Trimming removed 5 bases from V and 8 bases from J; junction bases left unmatched: 15. This CDR3 spans 16 amino acids.

The V call is TRBV6-5, the J call TRBJ2-3; no definite D call. The germline V gene encodes CDR1 MNHEY and CDR2 SVGAGI. The ends were cut back, 0 bases at V and 5 bases at J, with 9 bases in the middle. The CDR3 is made up of 14 amino acids. The CDR3: CASSYSNPLDTQYF. In nucleotides, the CDR3 is TGTGCCAGCAGTTACTCGAATCCACTAGATACGCAGTATTTT.

This sequence joins TRBV4-2 and TRBJ1-4; D not resolved. CDR3 size: 15 residues. Deletions cut 0 bases from V and 8 bases from J, with 13 bases between. The germline gives CDR1 LGHNA, CDR2 YNFKEQ. CDR3 sequence reads: CASSQDGRVGEKLFF. The CDR3 DNA reads as TGTGCCAGCAGCCAAGATGGGAGGGTCGGGGAAAAACTGTTTTTT.

The rearrangement links TRBV18 to TRBJ1-1; TRBD1 might be the D (5 bases). V gave up 0 bases and J gave up 5 bases, with 10 bases separating them. This CDR3 contains 14 residues. In germline, CDR1 is KGHSH, CDR2 LQKENI. The CDR3 coding sequence is TGTGCCAGCTCACCACCTGGGGCCAGGACTGAAGCTTTCTTT. This gives the protein CASSPPGARTEAFF.

This chain connects TRBV4-1 to TRBJ2-7; possibly TRBD1 for D (5 bases). Germline V gene data show CDR1 as MGHRA and CDR2 as YSYEKL. CDR3 length equals 15 residues. V was clipped by 1 base and J by 2 bases, with 12 bases between them. For the CDR3, the DNA is TGCGCCAGCAGCCAAGTGTTGCCAGGGACCTACGAGCAGTACTTC. It is translated as CASSQVLPGTYEQYF.

As DNA, the CDR3 is TGTGCCAGTAGAGTCGGGGGACTTCAAGAGACCCAGTACTTC. This gives the protein CASRVGGLQETQYF. The gene calls are TRBV19 and TRBJ2-5, with D maybe TRBD2 (6 bases). Germline V gives CDR1 LNHDA, CDR2 SQIVND (reference sequence). With 6 bases removed from V and 2 bases from J, the gap between germline ends came to 13 bases. The CDR3 consists of 14 residues.

The CDR3 bases are TGCGCCAGCTCCTCAGGGGGGCCCAATGAGCAGTTCTTC. It specifies CASSSGGPNEQFF. V gene TRBV5-1 combines with J gene TRBJ2-1; TRBD1 might be the D (7 bases). The CDR3 contains 13 residues. CDR1 is SGHRS and CDR2 is YFSETQ in the germline V gene. V was cut by 7 bases and J by 6 bases, with 14 bases left in between.

V is TRBV7-8 and J is TRBJ2-1, with TRBD1 matching 9 bases. V lost 5 bases, J lost 6 bases, and 14 bases stayed unmatched. Germline V CDR1 and CDR2: SGHVS, FQNEAQ. This CDR3 contains 17 residues. The DNA of the CDR3 is TGTGCCAGCAGCGTAGTGGCGGGGACAGGGAGAGGCAATGAGCAGTTCTTC. This translates into CASSVVAGTGRGNEQFF.

The chain is built from TRBV18 and TRBJ2-7; D call uncertain. The germline gives CDR1 KGHSH, CDR2 LQKENI. The CDR3 is made up of 15 amino acids. Deletions cut 0 bases from V and 2 bases from J, with 11 bases between. The CDR3 DNA is TGTGCCAGCTCACCACCGAATGTACCAACCTACGAGCAGTACTTC. This translates into CASSPPNVPTYEQYF.

The chain combines TRBV12-3 or TRBV12-4 with TRBJ2-1; D gene unclear. The CDR3 loop spans 13 amino acids. V shed 2 bases and J shed 6 bases, with 8 bases lying between them. CDR3 in DNA: TGTGCCAGCAGTTTATATTGGGGCAATGAGCAGTTCTTC. The encoded protein is CASSLYWGNEQFF.

This clone showed up just a few times. The chain carries TRBV25-1 and TRBJ1-4, with unresolved D. Germline values: CDR1 MGHDK, CDR2 SYGVNS. CDR3 length: 12 residues. V lost 1 base, J lost 9 bases, and 6 bases lay in between. CDR3 coding DNA: TGTGCCAGCAGTGAATCCGAGCAAAAACTGTTTTTT. It translates to CASSESEQKLFF.

Note on this clone: As the CDR3 is not closed by the conserved phenylalanine or tryptophan, this likely results from a read error. Because the CDR3's place on the DNA is in doubt, the DNA is left out and the CDR3 is given as listed by TCRdb. V and J are TRBV18 and TRBJ2-7; TRBD1 reflects the table's D call only, with no check against the DNA. CDR1 and CDR2 (germline): KGHSH, LQKENI. With termini counted, the CDR3 has 13 amino acids. CDR3 in amino acids: CASSPSGTGTRCL.

There are a few counts of this clone. J is TRBJ2-7 and V is TRBV7-6, with TRBD1 matching over 9 bases. The V segment lost 3 bases and the J segment 2 bases; nucleotides outside the gene matches: 2. CDR3 size: 14 residues. The germline gives CDR1 SGHVS, CDR2 FNYEAQ. CDR3 loop: CASSFGTGTYEQYF. CDR3 DNA sequence: TGTGCCAGCAGCTTCGGGACAGGGACCTACGAGCAGTACTTC.

V is TRBV7-2 and J is TRBJ1-2; weak D call: TRBD1 (5 bases). CDR1 is SGHTA, CDR2 FQGNSA, per germline. With 1 base removed from V and 2 bases from J, the gap between germline ends came to 11 bases. The CDR3 sequence is 15 residues long. CDR3 residues: CASSLGSGGNYGYTF. The CDR3 DNA is TGTGCCAGCAGCTTAGGTTCCGGGGGGAACTATGGCTACACCTTC.

This chain joins TRBV6-6 and TRBJ2-7, with D possibly being TRBD2 (5 bases). Per germline, CDR1 MNHNY and CDR2 SVGAGI (reference sequence). Trimming left V 6 bases short and J 0 bases short, with 15 bases between. The length of the CDR3 is 15 residues. The CDR3 DNA follows: TGTGCCAGCAGCTTACCGGGATCCCTCTCCTACGAGCAGTACTTC. It yields the protein CASSLPGSLSYEQYF.

About this clone itself: A read error may account for a junction end that differs from germline. The chain carries TRBV5-1 and TRBJ2-5; D is unclear. The CDR3 spans 13 residues. CDR1 and CDR2 from the germline V gene are SGHRS and YFSETQ. CDR3 region: CASRLGGEETQYF. For the CDR3, the DNA is TGCGCCAGCAGGTTGGGTGGAGAAGAGACCCAGTACTTC.

This chain connects TRBV9 to TRBJ1-6, with 7 bases that match TRBD1. The CDR3 spans 15 residues. V shed 0 bases, J shed 6 bases, and the junction held 3 bases outside the gene matches. Germline CDR1 is SGDLS and CDR2 is YYNGEE. Here the CDR3 reads CASSVEGAFNSPLHF. The CDR3, as DNA: TGTGCCAGCAGCGTAGAGGGGGCGTTTAATTCACCCCTCCACTTT.

The chain combines TRBV29-1 with TRBJ1-3, with no clear D. Germline values: CDR1 SQVTM, CDR2 ANQGSEA. This CDR3 spans 17 amino acids. Trimming shortened V by 0 bases and J by 0 bases, and 15 bases separated the two germline ends. The CDR3 coding sequence is TGCAGCGTTGAAGATCTAGGCCAGACCAGCTCTGGAAACACCATATATTTT. Translating gives CSVEDLGQTSSGNTIYF. Complete variable domain (other parts from reference TRBV29-1 and TRBJ1-3): SAVISQKPSRDICQRGTSLTIQCQVDSQVTMMFWYRQQPGQSLTLIATANQGSEATYESGFVIDKFPISRPNLTFSTLTVSNMSPEDSSIYLCSVEDLGQTSSGNTIYFGEGSWLTVV.

This clone has only one observation. V and J are TRBV19 and TRBJ2-2, with no clear D. This CDR3 comprises 15 residues. V was shortened by 3 bases and J by 4 bases, with 12 bases between the two germline ends. Germline CDR1 and CDR2: LNHDA and SQIVND (reference sequence). The CDR3 nucleotides read TGTGCCAGTAGTATTCAGACCTTGGCCACCGGGGAGCTGTTTTTT. This encodes CASSIQTLATGELFF.

This clone was seen only once. The chain recombines TRBV5-1 with TRBJ1-2; D unclear. V lost 6 bases, J lost 8 bases, and 17 bases lay in between. Germline CDR1 SGHRS, CDR2 YFSETQ. The CDR3 spans 13 residues. As DNA, the CDR3 is TGCGCCAGCACAGGACCCAGTGGACGGGGCTACACCTTC. It is translated as CASTGPSGRGYTF.

V is TRBV6-5 and J is TRBJ2-7; 9 nucleotides agree with TRBD1. The J segment lost 3 bases and the V segment lost 9 bases, leaving 6 bases of the junction unmatched. The CDR3 runs 13 residues. From germline, CDR1 is MNHEY and CDR2 SVGAGI. This CDR3 is CASGQGFFYEQYF. The CDR3, as DNA: TGTGCCAGTGGACAGGGGTTTTTCTACGAGCAGTACTTC.

Written as DNA, the CDR3 is TGTGCCAGTAGCGAGGGGGGCCGTGTATTGGAGACCCAGTACTTC. Translated: CASSEGGRVLETQYF. The chain links TRBV19 to TRBJ2-5; possibly TRBD1 or TRBD2 for D (6 bases each). The CDR3 covers 15 residues. The V end was cut by 6 bases, the J end by 5 bases, with 19 bases between. The germline V gene has CDR1 LNHDA and CDR2 SQIVND (reference sequence).

This clone has only a few counts. This rearrangement joins TRBV27 to TRBJ2-7; 15 nucleotides align to TRBD2. The germline V gene has CDR1 MNHEY and CDR2 SMNVEV (reference sequence). The CDR3 sequence is 15 residues long. J lost 4 bases, V lost 4 bases, and 2 bases had no gene match. The CDR3 spells CASSSGLAGGYEQYF. The CDR3 DNA reads TGTGCCAGCAGTTCCGGACTAGCGGGAGGGTACGAGCAGTACTTC.

The chain uses TRBV4-1 and TRBJ2-2; D possibly corresponds to TRBD2 (5 bases). With 0 bases removed from V and 4 bases from J, the gap between germline ends came to 12 bases. The CDR3 covers 16 residues. In germline, CDR1 is MGHRA, CDR2 YSYEKL. The CDR3 loop reads CASSQERGPFTGELFF. Written as DNA, the CDR3 is TGCGCCAGCAGCCAAGAAAGAGGGCCCTTCACCGGGGAGCTGTTTTTT.

The rearrangement links TRBV11-2 to TRBJ1-4; TRBD1 matches at 9 bases. V was pared by 5 bases and J by 7 bases, with 5 bases of the junction left unmatched. CDR1 is SGHAT and CDR2 is FQNNGV in the germline V gene. This CDR3 spans 14 amino acids. CDR3 sequence (DNA): TGTGCCAGCAGCCCATGGGACAGGGCTGAAAAACTGTTTTTT. Protein sequence: CASSPWDRAEKLFF.